Sequencing of this T cell receptor beta chain was carried out in a study of graft-versus-host responses after intestinal transplantation. Overall study: Recipients received multivisceral, liver-intestinal, or isolated intestinal transplants. Induction using anti-thymocyte globulin, followed by tacrolimus and steroids for approximately three years, was given to all recipients. General study points: Levels of circulating GvH clones at their peak were associated with early post-transplant HvG declines.

Here immunoSEQ multiplex PCR was the method, and the copy in TCRdb shows in-frame clones only, minus some. Of almost 15,000 clones in the sample, just under 70% were seen once. The germline CDR1 and CDR2 sequences are GTSNPN and SVGIG (reference sequence). The CDR3 sequence is 15 residues long. Trimming removed 1 base from V and 1 base from J, with 14 bases in between. Details on this clone: Its antigen is currently unknown.

Graft specimens yielded both intraepithelial and lamina propria lymphocytes. The sequenced sample was ileum tissue, obtained just over 700 days after intestinal transplantation. The chain links TRBV30 to TRBJ2-7; no definite D call. This TCR derives from a human patient who received an intestinal transplant, so some T cells may come from the graft donor. CDR3 DNA sequence: TGTGCCTGGAGTGGCCCGGGTTTGGGATCCTACGAGCAGTACTTC. Its translation: CAWSGPGLGSYEQYF. Full variable domain (missing parts from reference TRBV30 and TRBJ2-7): SQTIHQWPATLVQPVGSPLSLECTVEGTSNPNLYWYRQAAGRGLQLLFYSVGIGQISSEVPQNLSASRPQDRQFILSSKKLLLSDSGFYLCAWSGPGLGSYEQYFGPGTRLTVT.